The rows below give T cell receptor beta chains drawn from one sample of a study of identical twins. TCRdb analysed the 5' RACE reads with MiXCR anew, one entry per CDR3 protein. The sample records under 300,000 distinct CDR3 sequences, more than 9.5% being singletons. In addition, the sample was reused for a study of yellow fever vaccine responses in identical twins.

The sequenced sample was memory (CD45RO+) T cells sorted from blood. These receptors were taken from a woman aged 18-29 years in good health. Both conserved end residues are part of each CDR3. D genes are given only for firm matches. Rows may omit the clone size; those that give it use once, few, many or a size class.

d_gene: TRBD2; j_gene: TRBJ2-7; abundance: few; v_gene: TRBV7-9; CDR3nt: TGTGCCAGCGAGGCGGGAGAGAGGTACGAGCAGTACTTC; CDR3aa: CASEAGERYEQYF
d_gene: TRBD2; j_gene: TRBJ2-3; abundance: .; v_gene: TRBV5-1; CDR3nt: TGCGCCAGCAGCTTGATTCCATCCGGGGACTATAGCACAGATACGCAGTATTTT; CDR3aa: CASSLIPSGDYSTDTQYF
d_gene: .; j_gene: TRBJ2-3; abundance: few; v_gene: TRBV15; CDR3nt: TGTGCCACCAGCAGAACAACCCAGGGTGGCACAGATACGCAGTATTTT; CDR3aa: CATSRTTQGGTDTQYF
d_gene: .; j_gene: TRBJ1-1; abundance: .; v_gene: TRBV6-5; CDR3nt: TGTGCCAGCAGTTCCCTCACGAACACTGAAGCTTTCTTT; CDR3aa: CASSSLTNTEAFF
d_gene: .; j_gene: TRBJ2-1; abundance: few; v_gene: TRBV9; CDR3nt: TGTGCCAGCAGCGTCTTTGGTGTTTCCTACAATGAGCAGTTCTTC; CDR3aa: CASSVFGVSYNEQFF
d_gene: .; j_gene: TRBJ2-2; abundance: .; v_gene: TRBV5-1; CDR3nt: TGCGCCAGCAGCTTGACAGGGAAGCCCCAGGCCGGGGAGCTGTTTTTT; CDR3aa: CASSLTGKPQAGELFF
d_gene: TRBD1; j_gene: TRBJ1-4; abundance: many; v_gene: TRBV29-1; CDR3nt: TGCAGTGTGGGACAGTTGGGCGAAAAACTGTTTTTT; CDR3aa: CSVGQLGEKLFF
d_gene: .; j_gene: TRBJ2-7; abundance: .; v_gene: TRBV7-6; CDR3nt: TGTGCCAGCAGCCCAGAAGGAATCGGCGAGCAGTACTTC; CDR3aa: CASSPEGIGEQYF
d_gene: .; j_gene: TRBJ2-1; abundance: few; v_gene: TRBV11-2; CDR3nt: TGTGCCAGCAGCAAAGGGGGGACTGGAGGTGAGCAGTTCTTC; CDR3aa: CASSKGGTGGEQFF
d_gene: TRBD2; j_gene: TRBJ2-1; abundance: .; v_gene: TRBV4-2; CDR3nt: TGTGCCAGCAGCCAGCCTAAGACTAGCTTGGGGGATGAGCAGTTCTTC; CDR3aa: CASSQPKTSLGDEQFF
d_gene: TRBD2; j_gene: TRBJ2-7; abundance: .; v_gene: TRBV6-4; CDR3nt: TGTGCCAGCAGTGACCAAGCGGGAGGGGCCTACGAGCAGTACTTC; CDR3aa: CASSDQAGGAYEQYF
d_gene: .; j_gene: TRBJ2-2; abundance: few; v_gene: TRBV7-2; CDR3nt: TGTGCCAGCAGCTTACTCAGGGCGGACACCGGGGAGCTGTTTTTT; CDR3aa: CASSLLRADTGELFF
d_gene: .; j_gene: TRBJ2-3; abundance: .; v_gene: TRBV5-5; CDR3nt: TGTGCCAGCAGCTTGAGTTTCGCAGATACGCAGTATTTT; CDR3aa: CASSLSFADTQYF
d_gene: TRBD2; j_gene: TRBJ2-1; abundance: .; v_gene: TRBV4-3; CDR3nt: TGCGCCAGCAGCCAAGCCTTTGGGACTAGCGGGAACGAGCAGTTCTTC; CDR3aa: CASSQAFGTSGNEQFF
d_gene: .; j_gene: TRBJ2-7; abundance: .; v_gene: TRBV4-3; CDR3nt: TGCGCCAGCAGCCAAGATCCGACAGTGTCCTACGAGCAGTACTTC; CDR3aa: CASSQDPTVSYEQYF
d_gene: .; j_gene: TRBJ2-1; abundance: .; v_gene: TRBV19; CDR3nt: TGTGCCAGTAGTATAGAGGCAACCGGGACCTACAATGAGCAGTTCTTC; CDR3aa: CASSIEATGTYNEQFF
d_gene: .; j_gene: TRBJ1-3; abundance: few; v_gene: TRBV4-3; CDR3nt: TGCGCCAGCAGCCAAGATCTAATAGGGAACTCTGGAAACACCATATATTTT; CDR3aa: CASSQDLIGNSGNTIYF
d_gene: TRBD1; j_gene: TRBJ1-6; abundance: many; v_gene: TRBV9; CDR3nt: TGTGCCAGCAGCGTTAAACAGGGGGGGTCACCCCTCCACTTT; CDR3aa: CASSVKQGGSPLHF
d_gene: .; j_gene: TRBJ2-7; abundance: .; v_gene: TRBV2; CDR3nt: TGTGCCAGCAGTGAATCAGTGCTAGAGGAGCAGTACTTC; CDR3aa: CASSESVLEEQYF
d_gene: .; j_gene: TRBJ2-7; abundance: many; v_gene: TRBV12-3/TRBV12-4; CDR3nt: TGTGCCAGCAGTTTGACGGAGTCCTACGAGCAGTACTTC; CDR3aa: CASSLTESYEQYF
d_gene: TRBD2; j_gene: TRBJ2-4; abundance: few; v_gene: TRBV27; CDR3nt: TGTGCCAGCAGTTTAGCGGGGGGCCTTAAAAACATTCAGTACTTC; CDR3aa: CASSLAGGLKNIQYF
d_gene: .; j_gene: TRBJ1-1; abundance: few; v_gene: TRBV20-1; CDR3nt: TGCAGTGCTAAAAACAGGGTCGTGGCCACTGAAGCTTTCTTT; CDR3aa: CSAKNRVVATEAFF
d_gene: TRBD2; j_gene: TRBJ2-7; abundance: few; v_gene: TRBV5-1; CDR3nt: TGCGCCAGCAGCCCTGGGACTAGCGGGGTAAGCTCCTACGAGCAGTACTTC; CDR3aa: CASSPGTSGVSSYEQYF
d_gene: TRBD1; j_gene: TRBJ2-7; abundance: few; v_gene: TRBV5-8; CDR3nt: TGTGCCAGCAGCTTTACAGGGGGGACCTACGAGCAGTACTTC; CDR3aa: CASSFTGGTYEQYF
d_gene: .; j_gene: TRBJ1-5; abundance: many; v_gene: TRBV28; CDR3nt: TGTGCCAGCGGGTCCCTTCCGGACCGGCTCCAGCCCCAGCATTTT; CDR3aa: CASGSLPDRLQPQHF
d_gene: TRBD2; j_gene: TRBJ2-1; abundance: .; v_gene: TRBV12-3/TRBV12-4; CDR3nt: TGTGCCAGCAGGGGAGCGGGAGTATCCTACAATGAGCAGTTCTTC; CDR3aa: CASRGAGVSYNEQFF
d_gene: .; j_gene: TRBJ2-5; abundance: few; v_gene: TRBV11-2; CDR3nt: TGTGCCAGCAGCTTAGTAGGGGGGGCCAAGGAGACCCAGTACTTC; CDR3aa: CASSLVGGAKETQYF
d_gene: .; j_gene: TRBJ2-3; abundance: .; v_gene: TRBV20-1; CDR3nt: TGCAGTGCTCGGGTATGGACAGATACGCAGTATTTT; CDR3aa: CSARVWTDTQYF
d_gene: TRBD2; j_gene: TRBJ2-1; abundance: few; v_gene: TRBV24-1; CDR3nt: TGTGCCACCAGTGATTTGTCGACTAGCGGGACCTCCTACAATGAGCAGTTCTTC; CDR3aa: CATSDLSTSGTSYNEQFF
d_gene: TRBD1; j_gene: TRBJ2-4; abundance: few; v_gene: TRBV6-1; CDR3nt: TGTGCCAGCAGTGACAACAGGGGCACCAAAAACATTCAGTACTTC; CDR3aa: CASSDNRGTKNIQYF
d_gene: .; j_gene: TRBJ1-2; abundance: few; v_gene: TRBV12-2; CDR3nt: TGTGCAAGTCGCTTAGCTCATTCCCTGGACAATAACTATGGCTACACCTTC; CDR3aa: CASRLAHSLDNNYGYTF
d_gene: .; j_gene: TRBJ2-1; abundance: .; v_gene: TRBV5-3; CDR3nt: TGTGCCCCAGAGGTTAGTGCGACCGTGGACGGTGAGCAGTTCTTC; CDR3aa: CAPEVSATVDGEQFF
d_gene: .; j_gene: TRBJ1-4; abundance: .; v_gene: TRBV20-1; CDR3nt: TGCAGTGCTAGAAAGCCAGGTTTCGGTGAAAAACTGTTTTTT; CDR3aa: CSARKPGFGEKLFF
d_gene: TRBD2; j_gene: TRBJ2-1; abundance: many; v_gene: TRBV7-2; CDR3nt: TGTGCCAGCAGCTTGAGAAGCGGGAGTCCCTACAATGAGCAGTTCTTC; CDR3aa: CASSLRSGSPYNEQFF
d_gene: .; j_gene: TRBJ2-7; abundance: many; v_gene: TRBV29-1; CDR3nt: TGCAGCGTGGCCCGGGACACTTTAGCCGAGCAGTACTTC; CDR3aa: CSVARDTLAEQYF
d_gene: .; j_gene: TRBJ2-7; abundance: few; v_gene: TRBV19; CDR3nt: TGTGCCAGTAGGGGAGTAGCCAGGTACGAGCAGTACTTC; CDR3aa: CASRGVARYEQYF
d_gene: .; j_gene: TRBJ2-5; abundance: few; v_gene: TRBV9; CDR3nt: TGTGCCAGCAGCGTAGAGCTAGGCCAAGAGACCCAGTACTTC; CDR3aa: CASSVELGQETQYF
d_gene: TRBD2; j_gene: TRBJ2-1; abundance: .; v_gene: TRBV20-1; CDR3nt: TGCAGTGCTAGAGATTGGGGGGGTTCGGTTCGCAATGAGCAGTTCTTC; CDR3aa: CSARDWGGSVRNEQFF
d_gene: .; j_gene: TRBJ2-6; abundance: .; v_gene: TRBV2; CDR3nt: TGTGCCAGCAGTGAAGATGGGACAGGGGCCAACGTCCTGACTTTC; CDR3aa: CASSEDGTGANVLTF
d_gene: .; j_gene: TRBJ2-1; abundance: few; v_gene: TRBV12-3/TRBV12-4; CDR3nt: TGTGCCAGCAGGCCACTAGAACGGGAGCAGTTCTTC; CDR3aa: CASRPLEREQFF
d_gene: .; j_gene: TRBJ2-7; abundance: .; v_gene: TRBV4-3; CDR3nt: TGCGCCAGCAGCCCCGAGCAGGGCGGGTCCTACGAGCAGTACTTC; CDR3aa: CASSPEQGGSYEQYF
d_gene: TRBD1; j_gene: TRBJ2-2; abundance: .; v_gene: TRBV11-1; CDR3nt: TGTGCCAGCAGCCCATGGACAGGGGAAACCGGGGAGCTGTTTTTT; CDR3aa: CASSPWTGETGELFF
d_gene: TRBD1; j_gene: TRBJ2-6; abundance: .; v_gene: TRBV11-1; CDR3nt: TGTGCCAGCAGCTCACAGGACAGGGGGCGATCTGGGGCCAACGTCCTGACTTTC; CDR3aa: CASSSQDRGRSGANVLTF
d_gene: TRBD1; j_gene: TRBJ1-2; abundance: many; v_gene: TRBV20-1; CDR3nt: TGCAGTGCCCCCCGGACAGGGAACTATGGCTACACCTTC; CDR3aa: CSAPRTGNYGYTF
d_gene: .; j_gene: TRBJ2-2; abundance: few; v_gene: TRBV14; CDR3nt: TGTGCCAGCAGCCGACTAAGGGGAACCGGGGAGCTGTTTTTT; CDR3aa: CASSRLRGTGELFF